One and the same sample provided the 4 T cell receptor beta chains below, sequenced in a study of shared clonotypes between healthy human individuals. This table comes from immunoSEQ multiplex PCR, and its TCRdb copy is limited to in-frame clones, with some not included. The table lists over a million clones, just under 99% of them singletons. Material for sequencing was naive CD4+ T cells sorted from blood. Subset given: CD45RA+ positively selected. The source of these receptors is a man aged 30 to 39 in good health.

The chain has TRBV7-9 and TRBJ2-1; the D gene could be TRBD1 or TRBD2 (5 bases each). Germline V gene lookup returns CDR1 SEHNR and CDR2 FQNEAQ (reference sequence). The V gene lost 11 bases and the J gene lost 5 bases, with 7 bases spanning the gap. This CDR3 is 10 amino acids long. CDR3 protein: CAWGHNEQFF. The CDR3 nucleotides read TGTGCCTGGGGACACAATGAGCAGTTCTTC.

V gene TRBV2 combines with J gene TRBJ1-1; no clear D gene. The germline CDR1 and CDR2 sequences are SNHLY and FYNNEI. Trimming left V 8 bases short and J 3 bases short, with 10 bases between. This CDR3 region has 12 residues. The CDR3 protein is CASGEPYTEAFF. The CDR3 region has the DNA TGTGCCAGCGGCGAACCATACACTGAAGCTTTCTTT.

The chain joins TRBV4-1 to TRBJ2-1; 11 bases are shared with TRBD2. The germline gives CDR1 MGHRA, CDR2 YSYEKL. With 4 bases clipped from V and 8 bases from J, the junction kept 7 bases outside the gene matches. CDR3 length: 15 residues. Written as DNA, the CDR3 is TGCGCCAGCAGCCTCCTTAGCGGGAGGGGATATGAGCAGTTCTTC. Protein: CASSLLSGRGYEQFF.

This chain uses TRBV5-4 with TRBJ2-7; 7 positions agree with TRBD1. Germline values: CDR1 SGHNT, CDR2 YYREEE (reference sequence). This CDR3 has 16 residues. V was clipped by 0 bases and J by 2 bases; unmatched bases: 8. The DNA for the CDR3 is TGTGCCAGCAGCTTGGATCTGGGACAGACCACCTACGAGCAGTACTTC. It encodes CASSLDLGQTTYEQYF.